This T cell receptor (beta chain) was recorded in a study of naive and memory T cell subsets. With V trimmed by 3 bases and J by 0 bases, 6 bases remained unmatched. The CDR3 totals 18 residues. Germline V gene sequence: CDR1 SGHRS, CDR2 YFSETQ. Cells stained for CD3, CD4, CD8, CD45RA and CD27 were sorted into four subsets. The beta constant-region primer was an equimolar mix of two oligonucleotides covering TRBC1 and TRBC2. Four rounds of PCR amplified the ligated cDNA using nested alpha and beta constant-region primers plus SP2. TCRdb reprocessed the UMI-ligation and nested PCR reads via MiXCR and lists one record per CDR3 protein. The sample shows approximately 150,000 distinct CDR3 sequences, about 23% of them seen only once. General observations from the study: There was no ground truth to check naive and memory subset results. Naive repertoires, especially CD8, held a few larger clonotypes, possibly memory cells re-expressing CD45RA.

Concerning this clonotype: The antigen remains unidentified.

This TCR was sampled from a human donor in good health. Sequencing used naive CD4+ T cells from blood. The chain links TRBV5-1 to TRBJ2-7; 16 bases fit TRBD2. CDR3 DNA sequence: TGCGCCAGCAGCTCGGGACTAGCGGGAGGGCCGGGCTCCTACGAGCAGTACTTC. Translation gives CASSSGLAGGPGSYEQYF.